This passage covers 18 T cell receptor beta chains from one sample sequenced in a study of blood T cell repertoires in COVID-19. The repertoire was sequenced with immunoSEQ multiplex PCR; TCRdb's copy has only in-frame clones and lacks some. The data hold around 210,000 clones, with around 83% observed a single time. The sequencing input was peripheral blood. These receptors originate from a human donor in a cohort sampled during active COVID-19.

The CDR3 region is CAWSALNKENSPLHF. CDR3 coding DNA: TGTGCCTGGAGTGCCCTTAATAAAGAGAATTCACCCCTCCACTTT. The chain carries TRBV30 and TRBJ1-6; D ambiguous. The germline V and J ends were trimmed by 1 base and 7 bases, with 14 bases remaining between them. This CDR3 spans 15 amino acids. Per germline, CDR1 GTSNPN and CDR2 SVGIG (reference sequence).

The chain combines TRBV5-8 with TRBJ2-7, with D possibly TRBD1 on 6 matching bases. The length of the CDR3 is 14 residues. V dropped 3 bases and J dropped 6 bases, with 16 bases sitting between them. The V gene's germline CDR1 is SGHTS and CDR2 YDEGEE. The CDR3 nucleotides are TGTGCCAGCAGCTACGGCCACCGGGACATCGAGCAGTACTTC. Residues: CASSYGHRDIEQYF.

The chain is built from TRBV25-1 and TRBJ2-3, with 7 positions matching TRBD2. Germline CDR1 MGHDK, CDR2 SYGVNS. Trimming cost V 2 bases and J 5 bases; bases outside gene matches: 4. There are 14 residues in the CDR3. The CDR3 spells CASSEAGAEDTQYF. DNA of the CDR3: TGTGCCAGCAGTGAAGCGGGAGCGGAAGATACGCAGTATTTT.

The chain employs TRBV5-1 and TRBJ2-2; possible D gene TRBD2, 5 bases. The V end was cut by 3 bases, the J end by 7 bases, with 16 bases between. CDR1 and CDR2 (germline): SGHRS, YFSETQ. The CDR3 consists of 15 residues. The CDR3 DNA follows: TGCGCCAGCAGCTCCTTACGACCTGGAGGCGGGGAGCTGTTTTTT. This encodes CASSSLRPGGGELFF.

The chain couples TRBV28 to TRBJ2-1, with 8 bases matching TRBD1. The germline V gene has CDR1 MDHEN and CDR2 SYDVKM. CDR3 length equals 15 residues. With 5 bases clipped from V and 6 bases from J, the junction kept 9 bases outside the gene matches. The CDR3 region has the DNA TGTGCCAGCAGTCCAGGACAGGGCGGAGGCAATGAGCAGTTCTTC. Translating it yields CASSPGQGGGNEQFF.

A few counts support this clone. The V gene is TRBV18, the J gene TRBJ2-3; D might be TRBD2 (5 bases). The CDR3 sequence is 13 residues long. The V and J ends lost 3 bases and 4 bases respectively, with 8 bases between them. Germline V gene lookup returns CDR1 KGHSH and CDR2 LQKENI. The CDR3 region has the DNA TGTGCCAGCTCACCGAGGGAATCAGATACGCAGTATTTT. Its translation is CASSPRESDTQYF.

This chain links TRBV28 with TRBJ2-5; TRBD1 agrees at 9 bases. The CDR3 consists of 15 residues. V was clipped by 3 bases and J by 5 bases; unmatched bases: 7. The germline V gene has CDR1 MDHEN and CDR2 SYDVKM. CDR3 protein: CASSLGGQGRETQYF. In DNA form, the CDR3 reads TGTGCCAGCAGTTTGGGAGGACAGGGGAGGGAGACCCAGTACTTC.

As DNA, the CDR3 is TGTGCCAGCAGCTTGACTCTCTCGGGGACTAGCGGGAGAGGTGAGCAGTTCTTC. Translation gives CASSLTLSGTSGRGEQFF. The V and J genes are TRBV5-5 and TRBJ2-1; 14 bases align to TRBD2. CDR3 size: 18 residues. V gave up 1 base and J gave up 9 bases; unmatched junction bases: 12. Germline assignment: CDR1 SGHKS and CDR2 YYEKEE (reference sequence).

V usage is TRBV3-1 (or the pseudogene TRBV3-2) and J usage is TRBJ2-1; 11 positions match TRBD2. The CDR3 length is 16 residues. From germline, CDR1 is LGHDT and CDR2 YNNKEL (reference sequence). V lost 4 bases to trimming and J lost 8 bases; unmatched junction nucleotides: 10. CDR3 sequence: CASSPGLAGRGHEQFF. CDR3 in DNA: TGTGCCAGCAGCCCTGGACTAGCGGGTAGAGGGCATGAGCAGTTCTTC.

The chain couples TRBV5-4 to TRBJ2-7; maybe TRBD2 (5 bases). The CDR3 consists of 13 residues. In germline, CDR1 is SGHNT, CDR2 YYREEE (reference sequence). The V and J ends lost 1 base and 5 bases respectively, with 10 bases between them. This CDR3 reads CASSLSGNNEQYF. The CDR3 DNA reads TGTGCCAGCAGCTTGTCCGGGAACAACGAGCAGTACTTC.

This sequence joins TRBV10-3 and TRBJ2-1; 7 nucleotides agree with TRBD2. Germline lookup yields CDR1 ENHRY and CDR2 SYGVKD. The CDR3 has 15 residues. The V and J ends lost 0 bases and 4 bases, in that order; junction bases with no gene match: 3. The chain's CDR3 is CAISESGGLYNEQFF. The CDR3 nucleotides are TGTGCCATCAGTGAGTCGGGAGGGTTATACAATGAGCAGTTCTTC.

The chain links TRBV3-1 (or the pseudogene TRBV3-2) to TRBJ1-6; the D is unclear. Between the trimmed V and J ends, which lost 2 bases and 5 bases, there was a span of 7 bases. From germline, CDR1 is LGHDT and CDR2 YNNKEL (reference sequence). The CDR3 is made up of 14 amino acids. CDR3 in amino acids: CASSQRENNSPLHF. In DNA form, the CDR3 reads TGTGCCAGCAGCCAAAGGGAGAATAATTCACCCCTCCACTTT.

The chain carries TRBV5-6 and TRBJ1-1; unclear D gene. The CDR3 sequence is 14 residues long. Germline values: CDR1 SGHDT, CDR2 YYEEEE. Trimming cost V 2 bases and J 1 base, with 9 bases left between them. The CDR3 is CASSLRLTNTEAFF. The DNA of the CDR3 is TGTGCCAGCAGCTTAAGACTGACGAACACTGAAGCTTTCTTT.

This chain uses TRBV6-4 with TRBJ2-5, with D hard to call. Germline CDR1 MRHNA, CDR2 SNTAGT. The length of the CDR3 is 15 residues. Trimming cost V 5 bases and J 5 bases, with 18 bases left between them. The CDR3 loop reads CASSQDFQRKETQYF. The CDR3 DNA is TGTGCCAGCAGTCAAGACTTTCAAAGAAAGGAGACCCAGTACTTC.

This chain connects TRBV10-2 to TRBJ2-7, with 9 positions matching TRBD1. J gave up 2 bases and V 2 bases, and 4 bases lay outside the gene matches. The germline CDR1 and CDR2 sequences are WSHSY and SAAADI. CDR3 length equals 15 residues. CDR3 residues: CASSELGTGTYEQYF. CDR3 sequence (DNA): TGCGCCAGCAGTGAGCTGGGGACAGGGACCTACGAGCAGTACTTC.

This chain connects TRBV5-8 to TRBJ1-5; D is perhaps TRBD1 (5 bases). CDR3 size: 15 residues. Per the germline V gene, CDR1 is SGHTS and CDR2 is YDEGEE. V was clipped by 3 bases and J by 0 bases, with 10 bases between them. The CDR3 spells CASSYGHLSNQPQHF. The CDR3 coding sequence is TGTGCCAGCAGCTACGGACATCTTAGCAATCAGCCCCAGCATTTT. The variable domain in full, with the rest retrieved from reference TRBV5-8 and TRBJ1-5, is EAGVTQSPTHLIKTRGQQATLRCSPISGHTSVYWYQQALGLGLQFLLWYDEGEERNRGNFPPRFSGRQFPNYSSELNVNALELEDSALYLCASSYGHLSNQPQHFGDGTRLSIL.

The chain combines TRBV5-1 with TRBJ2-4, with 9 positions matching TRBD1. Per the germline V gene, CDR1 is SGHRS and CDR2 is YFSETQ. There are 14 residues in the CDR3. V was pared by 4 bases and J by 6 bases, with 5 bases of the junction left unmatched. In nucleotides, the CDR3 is TGCGCCAGCAGCAGGGACAGGGTAGCAAACATTCAGTACTTC. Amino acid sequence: CASSRDRVANIQYF.

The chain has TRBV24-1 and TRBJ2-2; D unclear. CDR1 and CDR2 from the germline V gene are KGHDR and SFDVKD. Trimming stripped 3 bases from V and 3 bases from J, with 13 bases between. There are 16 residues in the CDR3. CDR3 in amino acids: CATSDQARWDTGELFF. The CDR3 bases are TGTGCCACCAGTGATCAAGCGCGGTGGGACACCGGGGAGCTGTTTTTT.